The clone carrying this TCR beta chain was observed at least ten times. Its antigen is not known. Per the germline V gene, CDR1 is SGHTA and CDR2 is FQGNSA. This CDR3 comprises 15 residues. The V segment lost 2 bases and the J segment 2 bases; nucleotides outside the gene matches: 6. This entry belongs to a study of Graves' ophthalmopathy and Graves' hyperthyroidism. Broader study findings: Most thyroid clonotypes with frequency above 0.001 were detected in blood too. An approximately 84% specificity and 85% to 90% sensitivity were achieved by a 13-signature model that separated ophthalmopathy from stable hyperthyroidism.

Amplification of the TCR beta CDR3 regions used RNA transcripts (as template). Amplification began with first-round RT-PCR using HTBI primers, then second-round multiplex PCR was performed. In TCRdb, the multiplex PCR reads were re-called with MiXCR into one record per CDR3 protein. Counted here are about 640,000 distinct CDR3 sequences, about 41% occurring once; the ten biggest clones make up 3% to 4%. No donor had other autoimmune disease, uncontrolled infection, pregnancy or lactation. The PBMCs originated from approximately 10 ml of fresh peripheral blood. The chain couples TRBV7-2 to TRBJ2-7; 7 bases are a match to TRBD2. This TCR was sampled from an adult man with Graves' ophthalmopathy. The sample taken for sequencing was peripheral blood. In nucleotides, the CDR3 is TGTGCCAGCAGCTTAAGGGCGGGGGAAACCTACGAGCAGTACTTC. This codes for CASSLRAGETYEQYF.